One and the same sample provided the 21 T cell receptor beta chains below, sequenced in a study of cytomegalovirus exposure and HLA in healthy donors. Researchers ran the PCR with 60 Vbeta and 13 Jbeta primers. Clones were read by immunoSEQ multiplex PCR, and TCRdb kept only the in-frame ones, dropping some. The sample contains tens of thousands of clones, roughly four fifths of which appear only once. The sample taken for sequencing was PBMCs. The receptors come from a young woman in good health and CMV-seropositive.

The chain carries TRBV27 and TRBJ2-1, with D maybe TRBD2 (6 bases). Trimming took off 3 bases at V and 11 bases at J, with 14 bases between the two ends. Germline assignment: CDR1 MNHEY and CDR2 SMNVEV (reference sequence). This CDR3 has 13 residues. The DNA of the CDR3 is TGTGCCAGCAGTTTTAGCGGAACCGGTCAGCAGTTCTTC. Translating gives CASSFSGTGQQFF.

This clone was seen a handful of times. The chain is built from TRBV10-1 and TRBJ1-1, with D hard to call. CDR1 and CDR2 from the germline V gene are WNHNN and SYGVQD (reference sequence). The CDR3 runs 13 residues. V was clipped by 0 bases and J by 6 bases, with 8 bases between them. The CDR3 DNA sequence: TGCGCCAGCAGTGAGTCGGGCCTTCCTGAAGCTTTCTTT. This codes for CASSESGLPEAFF.

This clone was observed a handful of times. The V call is TRBV27, the J call TRBJ2-3; 12 bases map to TRBD2. This CDR3 is 14 amino acids long. V lost 5 bases, J lost 7 bases, and 4 bases stayed unmatched. Germline CDR1 is MNHEY and CDR2 is SMNVEV (reference sequence). The CDR3 loop is CASSPTSGSHTQYF. As DNA, the CDR3 is TGTGCCAGCAGTCCGACTAGCGGGAGTCATACGCAGTATTTT.

This chain links TRBV30 with TRBJ1-2; D is uncertain. The germline CDR1 and CDR2 sequences are GTSNPN and SVGIG (reference sequence). The V gene lost 3 bases and the J gene lost 8 bases, with 16 bases spanning the gap. The length of the CDR3 is 13 residues. CDR3 nucleotide sequence: TGTGCCTGGAGGAAGGATAGGGAGAGCGGCTACACCTTC. Translated, it gives CAWRKDRESGYTF.

The J gene is TRBJ1-2, the V gene TRBV5-4; 7 bases are shared with TRBD1. Germline CDR1 reads SGHNT; CDR2 reads YYREEE (reference sequence). The CDR3 has 11 amino acids. J was trimmed by 8 bases and V by 6 bases; bases with no gene match: 4. The CDR3 reads CASKQGWGYTF. The CDR3 bases are TGTGCCAGCAAACAGGGGTGGGGCTACACCTTC. Filled out from reference TRBV5-4 and TRBJ1-2, the complete variable domain reads ETGVTQSPTHLIKTRGQQVTLRCSSQSGHNTVSWYQQALGQGPQFIFQYYREEENGRGNFPPRFSGLQFPNYSSELNVNALELDDSALYLCASKQGWGYTFGSGTRLTVV.

CDR3 in amino acids: CASVGTSWDTQYF. DNA for the CDR3: TGTGCCAGCGTCGGGACTAGTTGGGATACGCAGTATTTT. This chain links TRBV2 with TRBJ2-3; TRBD2 matches at 8 bases. The CDR3 has 13 residues. Germline V gene data show CDR1 as SNHLY and CDR2 as FYNNEI. The V segment lost 8 bases and the J segment 6 bases; nucleotides outside the gene matches: 7.

A few counts support this clone. This chain uses TRBV27 with TRBJ2-1; D unclear. The germline CDR1 and CDR2 sequences are MNHEY and SMNVEV (reference sequence). The CDR3 length is 12 residues. V was clipped by 6 bases and J by 9 bases, with 12 bases between them. DNA of the CDR3: TGTGCCAGCAGCCCGGGTTATGCTGAGCAGTTCTTC. Translation: CASSPGYAEQFF.

CDR3 coding DNA: TGTGCCAGCAGCCAAGAAGCGGGACCCCGCACAGATACGCAGTATTTT. Protein product: CASSQEAGPRTDTQYF. V is TRBV4-2 and J is TRBJ2-3, with TRBD2 identical over 7 bases. CDR1 is LGHNA, CDR2 YNFKEQ, per germline. The CDR3 sequence is 16 residues long. V dropped 0 bases and J dropped 1; count of bases not matched to a gene: 4.

The chain recombines TRBV19 with TRBJ2-7, with 7 positions matching TRBD2. This CDR3 is built from 13 residues. CDR1 and CDR2 from the germline V gene are LNHDA and SQIVND (reference sequence). Losses at the gene ends were 3 bases for V and 6 bases for J; bases not matched to a gene: 5. Here the CDR3 DNA reads TGTGCCAGTAGTATTGCTAGCGGCCTCGAGCAGTACTTC. Translation gives CASSIASGLEQYF.

The chain carries TRBV10-3 and TRBJ2-1, with D possibly TRBD1 on 6 matching bases. CDR3 length: 14 residues. V lost 7 bases, J lost 2 bases, and 12 bases lay in between. Germline assignment: CDR1 ENHRY and CDR2 SYGVKD. The CDR3 is CAITPDRPYNEQFF. The CDR3 DNA is TGTGCCATCACCCCGGACAGACCCTACAATGAGCAGTTCTTC.

This chain links TRBV2 with TRBJ1-5; 9 bases are shared with TRBD1. Germline values: CDR1 SNHLY, CDR2 FYNNEI. The CDR3 runs to 14 residues. Trimming cost V 7 bases and J 5 bases; bases outside gene matches: 6. Written as DNA, the CDR3 is TGTGCCAGCACCCAGGGACAGGGAGATCAGCCCCAGCATTTT. This codes for CASTQGQGDQPQHF.

In this sample, this clone turned up once. The CDR3 DNA reads TGTGCCAGCAGCGTAGGAGCTGGGGCTAGCACAGATACGCAGTATTTT. It yields the protein CASSVGAGASTDTQYF. The chain links TRBV9 to TRBJ2-3, with D maybe TRBD1 (5 bases). CDR1 and CDR2 from the germline V gene are SGDLS and YYNGEE. V lost 0 bases and J lost 0, with 11 bases in between. There are 16 residues in the CDR3.

The count of this clone is one. The CDR3 is CASSDLRTGAGYEQYF. For the CDR3, the DNA is TGCGCCAGCAGCGACCTCCGGACAGGGGCGGGGTACGAGCAGTACTTC. The J gene is TRBJ2-7, the V gene TRBV5-1; 9 nucleotides match TRBD1. The J segment lost 4 bases and the V segment lost 4 bases, leaving 12 bases of the junction unmatched. The CDR3 runs to 16 residues. Germline-derived CDR1 and CDR2 are SGHRS and YFSETQ.

There are a few counts of this clone. The chain is built from TRBV6-6 and TRBJ1-4, with TRBD1 as a possible D gene (6 bases). Germline V lookup: CDR1 MNHNY, CDR2 SVGAGI (reference sequence). V dropped 4 bases and J dropped 4 bases, with 13 bases sitting between them. There are 15 residues in the CDR3. For the CDR3, the DNA is TGTGCCAGCAGTTTAACTGGACAGAATAATGAAAAACTGTTTTTT. Amino acid sequence: CASSLTGQNNEKLFF.

V is TRBV14 and J is TRBJ2-3, with 10 bases fitting TRBD2. The length of the CDR3 is 15 residues. From germline, CDR1 is SGHDN and CDR2 FVKESK. With V trimmed by 5 bases and J by 8 bases, 10 bases remained unmatched. CDR3 bases: TGTGCCAGCAGCTCCACCGGGACTAGCGTTGGTACGCAGTATTTT. Translation: CASSSTGTSVGTQYF. Based on the CDR3 plus reference TRBV14 and TRBJ2-3, the full variable domain is EAGVTQFPSHSVIEKGQTVTLRCDPISGHDNLYWYRRVMGKEIKFLLHFVKESKQDESGMPNNRFLAERTGGTYSTLKVQPAELEDSGVYFCASSSTGTSVGTQYFGPGTRLTVL.

This clone was counted between two and nine times. V usage is TRBV6-1 and J usage is TRBJ1-4; D remains unclear. V was pared by 3 bases and J by 1 base, with 9 bases between. The CDR3 runs 15 residues. CDR1 and CDR2 (germline): MNHNS, SASEGT. The CDR3 DNA sequence: TGTGCCAGCAGTGACCCCGGGAGAACTAATGAAAAACTGTTTTTT. Residues: CASSDPGRTNEKLFF.

The chain joins TRBV6-5 to TRBJ1-2; D might be TRBD1 (5 bases). CDR3 size: 14 residues. Trimming pared 2 bases from V and 6 bases from J, leaving 13 bases between. CDR1 MNHEY and CDR2 SVGAGI come from the germline V gene. The CDR3 bases are TGTGCCAGCAGTTACGCAGGGTTAGTGGATGGCTACACCTTC. Amino acids: CASSYAGLVDGYTF.

The chain links TRBV9 to TRBJ1-2; 7 bases are shared with TRBD1. V lost 3 bases and J lost 3; bases outside the gene matches: 5. CDR1 and CDR2 (germline): SGDLS, YYNGEE. This CDR3 has 14 residues. CDR3 nucleotide sequence: TGTGCCAGCAGCGATAGGGACAGTTACTATGGCTACACCTTC. Translating it yields CASSDRDSYYGYTF.

The chain links TRBV5-4 to TRBJ1-1; 7 nucleotides line up with TRBD1. This CDR3 contains 13 residues. Germline loops: CDR1 SGHNT, CDR2 YYREEE (reference sequence). The J segment lost 11 bases and the V segment lost 2 bases, leaving 9 bases of the junction unmatched. CDR3 bases: TGTGCCAGCAGCTTCGGACAGGCGTCGAAGGCTTTCTTT. Protein product: CASSFGQASKAFF.

Only a few counts were recorded for this clone. This chain connects TRBV11-2 to TRBJ1-2, with TRBD1 matching 7 bases. The germline CDR1 and CDR2 sequences are SGHAT and FQNNGV. With V trimmed by 5 bases and J by 6 bases, 12 bases remained unmatched. CDR3 length equals 15 residues. This CDR3 is CASSLRSDRADGYTF. The CDR3 coding sequence is TGTGCCAGCAGCCTAAGATCAGACAGGGCGGATGGCTACACCTTC.

The chain has TRBV2 and TRBJ2-3, with a weak D call TRBD2 (6 bases). Trimming removed 8 bases at V and 0 bases at J, with 21 bases between. From germline, CDR1 is SNHLY and CDR2 FYNNEI. This CDR3 has 17 residues. The CDR3 nucleotides are TGTGCCAGCCTCCGGCGGGGCTACACACGGAGCACAGATACGCAGTATTTT. This encodes CASLRRGYTRSTDTQYF.